The 8 T cell receptor beta chains in this list originate from one sample, sequenced in a study of T cell responses to AZD1222 COVID-19 vaccine. Libraries were prepared by immunoSEQ multiplex PCR; TCRdb keeps only in-frame clonotypes and omits some of them. The data show over 95,000 clones, roughly 90% seen once. The specimen was peripheral blood, collected 28 days after the second AZD1222 dose. These receptors were taken from an adult who received the AZD1222 COVID-19 vaccine.

The rearrangement links TRBV6-5 to TRBJ2-7, with D tentatively TRBD1 (6 bases). CDR1 is MNHEY and CDR2 is SVGAGI in the germline V gene. V was pared by 5 bases and J by 5 bases, with 13 bases between. This CDR3 comprises 13 residues. CDR3 in amino acids: CASSTTGLHEQYF. DNA for the CDR3: TGTGCCAGCAGTACCACAGGGCTTCACGAGCAGTACTTC.

This chain joins TRBV7-8 and TRBJ2-3; D may be TRBD2 (6 bases). CDR3 size: 16 residues. V shed 5 bases and J shed 2 bases, with 17 bases lying between them. Germline CDR1 SGHVS, CDR2 FQNEAQ. For the CDR3, the DNA is TGTGCCAGCAGCCCAAATCGGCTAGCGACCACAGATACGCAGTATTTT. Residues: CASSPNRLATTDTQYF.

The chain carries TRBV19 and TRBJ1-1, with 7 bases identical to TRBD1. Looked up from germline, CDR1 is LNHDA and CDR2 is SQIVND (reference sequence). The CDR3 length is 15 residues. The ends lost 2 bases at V and 3 bases at J; junction bases unmatched: 6. The CDR3 loop is CASSITGVRDTEAFF. DNA for the CDR3: TGTGCCAGTAGTATAACAGGGGTGAGGGACACTGAAGCTTTCTTT.

This clone was found a few times. This chain links TRBV6-4 with TRBJ1-2, with D unresolved. V lost 0 bases, J lost 7 bases, and 9 bases lay in between. From germline, CDR1 is MRHNA and CDR2 SNTAGT. There are 13 residues in the CDR3. DNA for the CDR3: TGTGCCAGCAGTGACTCTGATGGGTCTGGCTACACCTTC. Translated: CASSDSDGSGYTF.

The V gene is TRBV19, the J gene TRBJ1-5, with 8 bases aligning to TRBD1. Germline V gene data show CDR1 as LNHDA and CDR2 as SQIVND (reference sequence). The CDR3 contains 14 residues. The J segment lost 11 bases and the V segment lost 6 bases, leaving 12 bases of the junction unmatched. CDR3 loop: CASRPGTGSGSQHF. The CDR3 coding sequence is TGTGCCAGTAGGCCCGGGACAGGTTCTGGGTCCCAGCATTTT.

This clone came up once. The genes are TRBV5-8 and TRBJ2-3; D perhaps matches TRBD2 (5 bases). With 0 bases removed from V and 1 base from J, the gap between germline ends came to 12 bases. Germline V gives CDR1 SGHTS, CDR2 YDEGEE. This CDR3 has 16 residues. CDR3 DNA: TGTGCCAGCAGCTTGGCCATCCGGGGAGGCACAGATACGCAGTATTTT. It yields the protein CASSLAIRGGTDTQYF.

This chain joins TRBV28 and TRBJ2-7; D possibly matches TRBD1 or TRBD2 (6 bases each). CDR1 MDHEN and CDR2 SYDVKM come from the germline V gene. This CDR3 contains 13 residues. V lost 9 bases to trimming and J lost 3 bases, with 15 bases between them. The CDR3 DNA sequence: TGTGCCAGTCGGAGGGGGGCCCGCTACGAGCAGTACTTC. As protein: CASRRGARYEQYF.

V and J are TRBV9 and TRBJ1-1; 7 bases are shared with TRBD1. Trimming took 0 bases from V and 5 from J; bases not matched to a gene: 16. This CDR3 is built from 18 residues. Germline V gene data show CDR1 as SGDLS and CDR2 as YYNGEE. The CDR3 here is CASSVDPGTARRGTEAFF. DNA for the CDR3: TGTGCCAGCAGCGTAGACCCCGGGACAGCAAGGAGGGGGACTGAAGCTTTCTTT. Variable domain in full (rest from reference TRBV9 and TRBJ1-1): DSGVTQTPKHLITATGQRVTLRCSPRSGDLSVYWYQQSLDQGLQFLIQYYNGEERAKGNILERFSAQQFPDLHSELNLSSLELGDSALYFCASSVDPGTARRGTEAFFGQGTRLTVV.